This is a list of T cell receptor beta chains from one sample in a study of cytomegalovirus exposure and HLA in healthy donors. Some clones are missing from TCRdb's copy, which holds only in-frame ones; the method was immunoSEQ multiplex PCR. Found here are about 130,000 clones, around 8.5% of them singletons; the top ten hold 5.5%. Sequencing was done on a sample of PBMCs. These receptor sequences come from a man aged 40-50 years in good health and CMV-seronegative. Both conserved end residues are part of each CDR3. D genes are given only for firm matches. Size tells how often a clone was seen (once, few, many) or the class of an expanded clone, and some rows leave it out.

>TRBV7-4|NA|TRBJ1-5|many
CASSLLRGEGCRRNQPQHF
TGTGCCAGCAGCTTATTGCGGGGGGAGGGGTGCCGACGGAATCAGCCCCAGCATTTT
>TRBV6-5|TRBD1|TRBJ1-5|NA
CASSPTGDVQPQHF
TGTGCCAGCAGTCCAACAGGGGACGTGCAGCCCCAGCATTTT
>TRBV28|NA|TRBJ2-3|few
CASSHKGFRGGDTQYF
TGTGCCAGCAGTCATAAGGGGTTTAGGGGGGGAGATACGCAGTATTTT
>TRBV4-1|NA|TRBJ1-2|few
CASSQPGHSYGYTF
TGCGCCAGCAGCCAACCGGGACACAGCTATGGCTACACCTTC
>TRBV5-1|NA|TRBJ1-2|NA
CASSLDAEGGYGYTF
TGCGCCAGCAGCTTGGATGCTGAAGGGGGCTATGGCTACACCTTC
>TRBV29-1|NA|TRBJ2-5|NA
CSVAGPNQETQYF
TGCAGCGTTGCTGGGCCCAACCAAGAGACCCAGTACTTC
>TRBV5-1|NA|TRBJ2-1|NA
CASSRDNYNEQFF
TGCGCCAGCAGCCGGGACAATTACAATGAGCAGTTCTTC
>TRBV2|NA|TRBJ1-2|NA
CASRDSRGSYGYTF
TGTGCCAGCAGGGACTCCCGGGGAAGCTATGGCTACACCTTC
>TRBV4-1|NA|TRBJ1-1|NA
CASSSTVEAFF
TGCGCCAGCAGCTCGACAGTTGAAGCTTTCTTT
>TRBV6-1|NA|TRBJ1-5|NA
CASSQGTRWPQHF
TGTGCCAGCAGCCAGGGGACCAGATGGCCCCAGCATTTT
>TRBV5-1|NA|TRBJ2-1|NA
CASGLGTSYNEQFF
TGCGCCAGCGGCTTAGGGACTTCCTACAATGAGCAGTTCTTC
>TRBV5-1|TRBD1|TRBJ1-2|NA
CASSSGQGHYTF
TGCGCCAGCAGCTCGGGACAGGGCCACTACACCTTC
>TRBV7-6|NA|TRBJ2-3|few
CASSLAPSGRDTQYF
TGTGCCAGCAGCTTAGCGCCTTCCGGTAGAGATACGCAGTATTTT
>TRBV5-4|NA|TRBJ1-1|few
CASSGLAGGLNTEAFF
TGTGCCAGCAGCGGTCTTGCGGGGGGCTTGAACACTGAAGCTTTCTTT
>TRBV11-3|NA|TRBJ2-3|NA
CASSLKGPTDTQYF
TGTGCCAGCAGCTTAAAGGGGCCAACAGATACGCAGTATTTT